Presented here are 10 T cell receptor beta chains from one specimen sequenced in a study of cytomegalovirus exposure and HLA in healthy donors (dated by TCRdb to the late 2010s). Library preparation employed the immunoSEQ multiplex PCR assay. For the multiplex PCR, a mixture combining 60 forward primers for TCR Vbeta segments and 13 reverse primers for TCR Jbeta segments was used. Sourced from immuneACCESS, this table was stored by TCRdb with only in-frame sequences that have V and J called. A share of the clones is absent; for the studies checked, an unresolved V gene accounts for under half, and the remainder has no known explanation. The sample profile shows some 180,000 clones; roughly 87% of them were found once. Of the sample, over 0.2% falls within the top ten clones. Sequencing was carried out using PBMCs. The receptors were sampled from a girl in the first two years of life in good health and CMV-seronegative.

The V and J genes are TRBV30 and TRBJ1-6; TRBD1 matches at 7 bases. V lost 0 bases, J lost 5 bases, and 1 base stayed unmatched. This CDR3 has 14 residues. Germline lookup yields CDR1 GTSNPN and CDR2 SVGIG (reference sequence). In DNA form, the CDR3 reads TGTGCCTGGAGTGTAGGGACAGATAATTCACCCCTCCACTTT. Translating it yields CAWSVGTDNSPLHF.

The DNA of the CDR3 is TGTGCCAGCAGCCAAATCCGGGACTATGGCACAGATACGCAGTATTTT. This gives the protein CASSQIRDYGTDTQYF. The rearrangement uses TRBV5-4 and TRBJ2-3; TRBD2 agrees at 7 bases. The CDR3 extends over 16 amino acids. The germline V gene encodes CDR1 SGHNT and CDR2 YYREEE (reference sequence). With 4 bases clipped from V and 1 base from J, the junction kept 9 bases outside the gene matches.

The chain is built from TRBV20-1 and TRBJ1-1; TRBD1 matches at 7 bases. With V trimmed by 6 bases and J by 7 bases, 5 bases remained unmatched. Germline values: CDR1 DFQATT, CDR2 SNEGSKA (reference sequence). This CDR3 has 11 amino acids. This CDR3 reads CSARTGLEAFF. Here the CDR3 DNA reads TGCAGTGCCAGGACAGGACTTGAAGCTTTCTTT.

This clone was seen just once. V usage is TRBV19 and J usage is TRBJ2-4; 8 nucleotides align to TRBD1. V dropped 7 bases and J dropped 8; count of bases not matched to a gene: 13. This CDR3 comprises 15 residues. CDR1 and CDR2 (germline): LNHDA, SQIVND (reference sequence). The CDR3 loop is CASTKTPGGADIQYF. CDR3 nucleotide sequence: TGTGCCAGTACCAAGACACCAGGGGGCGCGGACATTCAGTACTTC.

This chain connects TRBV18 to TRBJ2-2; TRBD1 agrees at 7 bases. The junction had 5 bases not matched to a gene; V was cut back by 3 bases and J by 1 base. Germline V gene lookup returns CDR1 KGHSH and CDR2 LQKENI. The CDR3 contains 16 residues. The CDR3 nucleotides are TGTGCCAGCTCACCGAGGACAGGAATGAACACCGGGGAGCTGTTTTTT. It yields the protein CASSPRTGMNTGELFF.

This CDR3 is CASSFQREVTGELFF. The CDR3 DNA follows: TGTGCCAGCAGCTTCCAGCGGGAGGTCACCGGGGAGCTGTTTTTT. V is TRBV5-6 and J is TRBJ2-2; 9 bases agree with TRBD2. The CDR3 runs to 15 residues. Germline V gene lookup returns CDR1 SGHDT and CDR2 YYEEEE. With V trimmed by 2 bases and J by 4 bases, 3 bases remained unmatched.

The rearrangement links TRBV4-1 to TRBJ1-2, with unresolved D. The CDR3 runs to 16 residues. Between the trimmed V and J ends, which lost 1 base and 8 bases, there was a span of 20 bases. CDR1 MGHRA and CDR2 YSYEKL come from the germline V gene. Here the CDR3 DNA reads TGCGCCAGCAGCCAAGTCCTGATGGGAGGGTCTATGGGCTACACCTTC. Translating gives CASSQVLMGGSMGYTF.

The chain couples TRBV14 to TRBJ2-3, with 10 bases identical to TRBD2. CDR3 length: 15 amino acids. Germline V gives CDR1 SGHDN, CDR2 FVKESK. Trimming removed 5 bases from V and 5 bases from J; junction bases left unmatched: 7. CDR3 nucleotide sequence: TGTGCCAGCAGCTTTAGCGGGGGGTATGGAGATACGCAGTATTTT. Its protein product is CASSFSGGYGDTQYF.

V gene TRBV4-1 combines with J gene TRBJ2-7; D possibly corresponds to TRBD2 (5 bases). Between the trimmed V and J ends, which lost 2 bases and 0 bases, there was a span of 11 bases. The CDR3 is 15 amino acids. Germline CDR1 reads MGHRA; CDR2 reads YSYEKL. For the CDR3, the DNA is TGCGCCAGCAGCCAAAAGGCGGGCACCTCCTACGAGCAGTACTTC. The encoded protein is CASSQKAGTSYEQYF.

This chain links TRBV5-4 with TRBJ2-2, with D perhaps TRBD1 (6 bases). Per the germline V gene, CDR1 is SGHNT and CDR2 is YYREEE (reference sequence). The CDR3 length is 15 residues. V was clipped by 3 bases and J by 4 bases, with 13 bases between them. The chain's CDR3 is CASSSGTSTTGELFF. CDR3 sequence (DNA): TGTGCCAGCAGCTCCGGGACATCGACCACCGGGGAGCTGTTTTTT. Looking up the rest from reference TRBV5-4 and TRBJ2-2 gives the full variable domain: ETGVTQSPTHLIKTRGQQVTLRCSSQSGHNTVSWYQQALGQGPQFIFQYYREEENGRGNFPPRFSGLQFPNYSSELNVNALELDDSALYLCASSSGTSTTGELFFGEGSRLTVL.